This T cell receptor beta chain was identified in a study of cytomegalovirus exposure and HLA in healthy donors. Study-wide points: Researchers catalogued some 160 TCR beta chains as cytomegalovirus-associated.

In regard to this clone: Its matching antigen is unknown.

The PCR employed 60 Vbeta primers together with 13 Jbeta primers. Produced via immunoSEQ multiplex PCR; TCRdb's table is partial and in-frame only. The table has 200,000 or so clones, approximately 81% seen once. CDR3 size: 12 residues. Per germline, CDR1 SNHLY and CDR2 FYNNEI. V was clipped by 7 bases and J by 8 bases, with 14 bases between them. Sequenced material: PBMCs. The sequence derives from a man aged 45-60 years in good health and CMV-seronegative. The chain joins TRBV2 to TRBJ1-2; D is unclear. The CDR3 bases are TGTGCCAGCACGCAGGTCCCTCCGGGCTACACCTTC. Encoded protein: CASTQVPPGYTF.